Reported below is one T cell receptor (beta chain). Original analysis: Estimated nucleated cell counts came from reference gene primer amplification. Clones were sequenced by immunoSEQ multiplex PCR, and TCRdb holds only the in-frame ones, with some missing. The V and J calls and clone size are taken from that table; D and trimming were inferred from the DNA. The sample records approximately 220,000 clones, 83% being singletons. The data stem from a study of blood T cell repertoires in COVID-19. On the study more broadly: T cells, B-cell-depleted T cells, or PBMCs supplied cDNA or gDNA.

The clonotype comes from a woman aged 45-65 years who had been exposed to COVID-19. Material: PBMCs or T cells enriched from blood (not recorded which).

Written as DNA, the CDR3 is TGTGCCAGCAGCCCGGACAGGGTAAACTATGGCTACACCTTC. This sequence encodes CASSPDRVNYGYTF. The chain joins TRBV11-1 to TRBJ1-2; 8 nucleotides line up with TRBD1. This CDR3 is built from 14 residues. Germline assignment: CDR1 SGHAT and CDR2 FQDESV (reference sequence). V trimming: 5 bases; J trimming: 2 bases; junction bases outside the gene matches: 4. The entire variable domain, with the rest obtained from reference TRBV11-1 and TRBJ1-2, is as follows: EAEVAQSPRYKITEKSQAVAFWCDPISGHATLYWYRQILGQGPELLVQFQDESVVDDSQLPKDRFSAERLKGVDSTLKIQPAELGDSAMYLCASSPDRVNYGYTFGSGTRLTVV.